Listed here is a single T cell receptor (beta chain). Its antigen is not known. The germline V gene encodes CDR1 KGHSH and CDR2 LQKENI. The germline V and J ends were trimmed by 4 bases and 5 bases, with 15 bases remaining between them. The CDR3 covers 15 residues. This specimen belongs to a study of identical twins. Findings of the study overall: Whereas memory repertoires showed no such difference, abundant cord blood beta clonotypes carried fewer insertions. Out-of-frame alpha sequences shared by twins showed excess low generation probability.

Template switching added a universal primer binding site, and final cDNA carried unique molecular identifiers. TCRdb used MiXCR to reprocess the 5' RACE reads, holding one entry per CDR3 protein. The sample consists of 1.5 million to 2 million distinct CDR3 sequences, under 35% of them appearing once. The clonotype comes from a newborn girl in good health. This chain connects TRBV18 to TRBJ2-1, with a possible D match to TRBD2 (5 bases). Sequencing input: cord blood. The CDR3: CASSQGSGRDNEQFF. The CDR3 DNA reads as TGTGCCAGCTCACAGGGATCGGGAAGGGACAATGAGCAGTTCTTC. The full variable domain, rest sourced from reference TRBV18 and TRBJ2-1, is NAGVMQNPRHLVRRRGQEARLRCSPMKGHSHVYWYRQLPEEGLKFMVYLQKENIIDESGMPKERFSAEFPKEGPSILRIQQVVRGDSAAYFCASSQGSGRDNEQFFGPGTRLTVL.